This is a list of T cell receptor beta chains from one sample in a study of cytomegalovirus exposure and HLA in healthy donors. This table comes from immunoSEQ multiplex PCR, and its TCRdb copy is limited to in-frame clones, with some not included. The sample records some 150,000 clones, roughly 87% being singletons. The specimen was PBMCs. Source of these receptors: a man aged 18 to 30 in good health and CMV-seropositive. CDR3s include the opening cysteine and the closing phenylalanine or tryptophan. D genes are given only for firm matches. Rows give clone size only sometimes, using once, few, many, or a class for an expanded clone.

J gene: TRBJ1-4; D gene: -; clone size: -; V gene: TRBV19; CDR3 DNA: TGTGCCAGTACCACACCCCGGGGGAATGAAAAACTGTTTTTT; CDR3 protein: CASTTPRGNEKLFF
J gene: TRBJ1-1; D gene: -; clone size: once; V gene: TRBV11-2; CDR3 DNA: TGTGCCAGCAGCGGAGGGACGGGGAACACTGAAGCTTTCTTT; CDR3 protein: CASSGGTGNTEAFF
J gene: TRBJ2-7; D gene: TRBD2; clone size: -; V gene: TRBV10-3; CDR3 DNA: TGTGCCATCAGTTCCAGACTAGCGGCTTCCTACGAGCAGTACTTC; CDR3 protein: CAISSRLAASYEQYF
J gene: TRBJ2-7; D gene: TRBD2; clone size: -; V gene: TRBV28; CDR3 DNA: TGTGCCAGTATAGCGGGGGGCTCTTACGAGCAGTACTTC; CDR3 protein: CASIAGGSYEQYF
J gene: TRBJ1-2; D gene: -; clone size: -; V gene: TRBV4-1; CDR3 DNA: TGCGCCAGCAGCCAAGAGGGGACAATAAACTATGGCTACACCTTC; CDR3 protein: CASSQEGTINYGYTF
J gene: TRBJ2-7; D gene: TRBD2; clone size: -; V gene: TRBV2; CDR3 DNA: TGTGCCAGCCCACCGAGCGGGAGGGCCGTCTACGAGCAGTACTTC; CDR3 protein: CASPPSGRAVYEQYF
J gene: TRBJ2-5; D gene: -; clone size: -; V gene: TRBV6-6; CDR3 DNA: TGTGCCAGCAGCCCCCCCGGAGGCCGAGAGACCCAGTACTTC; CDR3 protein: CASSPPGGRETQYF
J gene: TRBJ2-1; D gene: TRBD2; clone size: once; V gene: TRBV27; CDR3 DNA: TGTGCCAGCAGTACCCCCCGGGGGGGCCTCTCCTACAATGAGCAGTTCTTC; CDR3 protein: CASSTPRGGLSYNEQFF
J gene: TRBJ1-1; D gene: -; clone size: -; V gene: TRBV29-1; CDR3 DNA: TGCAGTGGGGCGGGGATGAACACTGAAGCTTTCTTT; CDR3 protein: CSGAGMNTEAFF
J gene: TRBJ1-5; D gene: -; clone size: -; V gene: TRBV2; CDR3 DNA: TGTGCCAGCAGCCCGACACACTCGGGCAATCAGCCCCAGCATTTT; CDR3 protein: CASSPTHSGNQPQHF
J gene: TRBJ1-2; D gene: TRBD1; clone size: -; V gene: TRBV5-4; CDR3 DNA: TGTGCCAGCACCCGGGACAGTCATACCTATGGCTACACCTTC; CDR3 protein: CASTRDSHTYGYTF
J gene: TRBJ1-1; D gene: TRBD1; clone size: -; V gene: TRBV18; CDR3 DNA: TGTGCCAGCTCAGTTCAGGGGGTGAACACTGAAGCTTTCTTT; CDR3 protein: CASSVQGVNTEAFF
J gene: TRBJ2-7; D gene: -; clone size: -; V gene: TRBV28; CDR3 DNA: TGTGCCAGCACCACAGGACCGAGCTCCTACGAGCAGTACTTC; CDR3 protein: CASTTGPSSYEQYF
J gene: TRBJ1-1; D gene: -; clone size: -; V gene: TRBV11-2; CDR3 DNA: TGTGCCAGCAGCTTAGGGGCAGCTGAAGCTTTCTTT; CDR3 protein: CASSLGAAEAFF
J gene: TRBJ2-7; D gene: -; clone size: few; V gene: TRBV2; CDR3 DNA: TGTGCCAGCGGGCGGGGCTACGAGCAGTACTTC; CDR3 protein: CASGRGYEQYF
J gene: TRBJ1-1; D gene: -; clone size: -; V gene: TRBV6-6; CDR3 DNA: TGTGCCAGCACCGGAGGACGGCCGGAAGCTTTCTTT; CDR3 protein: CASTGGRPEAFF
J gene: TRBJ2-1; D gene: -; clone size: -; V gene: TRBV7-9; CDR3 DNA: TGTGCCAGCAGCTTCGAGAGTAGCAATGAGCAGTTCTTC; CDR3 protein: CASSFESSNEQFF
J gene: TRBJ1-5; D gene: TRBD1; clone size: -; V gene: TRBV6-1; CDR3 DNA: TGTGCCAGCAGTGGGGGACAGGGAATCAGCAATCAGCCCCAGCATTTT; CDR3 protein: CASSGGQGISNQPQHF
J gene: TRBJ2-7; D gene: TRBD1; clone size: -; V gene: TRBV28; CDR3 DNA: TGTGCCAGCAGTTCGGGACAGCCCTCCTACGAGCAGTACTTC; CDR3 protein: CASSSGQPSYEQYF
J gene: TRBJ1-4; D gene: -; clone size: -; V gene: TRBV27; CDR3 DNA: TGTGCCAGCAGTTCGGACACCTCTAATGAAAAACTGTTTTTT; CDR3 protein: CASSSDTSNEKLFF
J gene: TRBJ2-2; D gene: TRBD1; clone size: -; V gene: TRBV4-2; CDR3 DNA: TGTGCCAGCAGCCAAGGGGGACAGGCCTTGAACACCGGGGAGCTGTTTTTT; CDR3 protein: CASSQGGQALNTGELFF
J gene: TRBJ1-2; D gene: TRBD1; clone size: -; V gene: TRBV18; CDR3 DNA: TGTGCCAGCTCACCACGGGACAGAGGCTACACCTTC; CDR3 protein: CASSPRDRGYTF
J gene: TRBJ1-3; D gene: TRBD1; clone size: -; V gene: TRBV5-1; CDR3 DNA: TGCGCCAGCAGCTTCACCGGGACAGGAGGAAACACCATATATTTT; CDR3 protein: CASSFTGTGGNTIYF
J gene: TRBJ1-1; D gene: -; clone size: -; V gene: TRBV6-1; CDR3 DNA: TGTGCCAGCATGGGAGGGGGATGGGGGACTGAAGCTTTCTTT; CDR3 protein: CASMGGGWGTEAFF
J gene: TRBJ2-6; D gene: -; clone size: -; V gene: TRBV29-1; CDR3 DNA: TGCAGCGTCGCCAGGGACTCTGGGGCCAACGTCCTGACTTTC; CDR3 protein: CSVARDSGANVLTF
J gene: TRBJ1-5; D gene: TRBD1; clone size: -; V gene: TRBV11-2; CDR3 DNA: TGTGCCAGCAGCGGCGGAGGGACAGGGAGGGTTAATCAGCCCCAGCATTTT; CDR3 protein: CASSGGGTGRVNQPQHF
J gene: TRBJ2-7; D gene: TRBD1; clone size: -; V gene: TRBV27; CDR3 DNA: TGTGCCAGCAGTTTAAGAGGGGACAGCTCCTACGAGCAGTACTTC; CDR3 protein: CASSLRGDSSYEQYF
J gene: TRBJ2-5; D gene: -; clone size: few; V gene: TRBV28; CDR3 DNA: TGTGCCAGCAGCTGGAGGGGCCAAGAGACCCAGTACTTC; CDR3 protein: CASSWRGQETQYF
J gene: TRBJ2-7; D gene: TRBD2; clone size: -; V gene: TRBV2; CDR3 DNA: TGTGCCAGCAGTGTTGACCCGGGAGGTTACGAGCAGTACTTC; CDR3 protein: CASSVDPGGYEQYF
J gene: TRBJ2-6; D gene: -; clone size: -; V gene: TRBV25-1; CDR3 DNA: TGTGCCAGCAGTGATAATGGACAGAGGGCGGAAGGGGCCAACGTCCTGACTTTC; CDR3 protein: CASSDNGQRAEGANVLTF
J gene: TRBJ1-6; D gene: -; clone size: -; V gene: TRBV5-1; CDR3 DNA: TGCGCCAGCAGCTACGGAGTGGGCGGGGGGACAAATTCACCCCTCCACTTT; CDR3 protein: CASSYGVGGGTNSPLHF
J gene: TRBJ1-5; D gene: -; clone size: -; V gene: TRBV4-1; CDR3 DNA: TGCGCCAGCAGCCAAGGCCAGGGCCATAGAGATCAGCCCCAGCATTTT; CDR3 protein: CASSQGQGHRDQPQHF
J gene: TRBJ1-1; D gene: -; clone size: -; V gene: TRBV5-1; CDR3 DNA: TGCGCCAGCAGCCCAGGGAGGGAAGTGGGGAACACTGAAGCTTTCTTT; CDR3 protein: CASSPGREVGNTEAFF
J gene: TRBJ2-1; D gene: TRBD1; clone size: -; V gene: TRBV10-1; CDR3 DNA: TGCGCCAGCAGTGCCTCGGACAGGGGCGAGCAGTTCTTC; CDR3 protein: CASSASDRGEQFF
J gene: TRBJ1-1; D gene: -; clone size: -; V gene: TRBV14; CDR3 DNA: TGTGCCAGCAGCCGAGGGGGGGGAAACACTGAAGCTTTCTTT; CDR3 protein: CASSRGGGNTEAFF
J gene: TRBJ2-7; D gene: TRBD2; clone size: -; V gene: TRBV27; CDR3 DNA: TGTGCCAGCAGTTTCCTGCCGGGACTAACCACCTACGAGCAGTACTTC; CDR3 protein: CASSFLPGLTTYEQYF
J gene: TRBJ2-1; D gene: TRBD2; clone size: -; V gene: TRBV19; CDR3 DNA: TGTGCCAGTAGGCTCGTGCTAGCGGGCAATGAGCAGTTCTTC; CDR3 protein: CASRLVLAGNEQFF
J gene: TRBJ1-1; D gene: -; clone size: -; V gene: TRBV13; CDR3 DNA: TGTGCCAGCAGCTTACACAGGGCCATGAACACTGAAGCTTTCTTT; CDR3 protein: CASSLHRAMNTEAFF
J gene: TRBJ1-1; D gene: TRBD1; clone size: -; V gene: TRBV2; CDR3 DNA: TGTGCCAGCAGGTACAGGGGATTGAACACTGAAGCTTTCTTT; CDR3 protein: CASRYRGLNTEAFF
J gene: TRBJ2-1; D gene: -; clone size: -; V gene: TRBV6-5; CDR3 DNA: TGTGCCAGCAGTTACTCGCGATCCGTCCCTTTCAATGAGCAGTTCTTC; CDR3 protein: CASSYSRSVPFNEQFF
J gene: TRBJ1-1; D gene: -; clone size: -; V gene: TRBV29-1; CDR3 DNA: TGCAGCGTTGGAGGGGCTTTCTTT; CDR3 protein: CSVGGAFF
J gene: TRBJ2-1; D gene: -; clone size: few; V gene: TRBV10-3; CDR3 DNA: TGTGCCACTGACCAGGGGGGTGAGCAGTTCTTC; CDR3 protein: CATDQGGEQFF
J gene: TRBJ2-1; D gene: TRBD2; clone size: -; V gene: TRBV5-1; CDR3 DNA: TGCGCCAGCAGCTTCCTCCTAGCGGGGGGATACAATGAGCAGTTCTTC; CDR3 protein: CASSFLLAGGYNEQFF
J gene: TRBJ2-3; D gene: -; clone size: -; V gene: TRBV14; CDR3 DNA: TGTGCCAGCAGCCAAGCGGGTACGCAGTATTTT; CDR3 protein: CASSQAGTQYF